These 24 T cell receptor beta chains came from one sample sequenced in a study of regulatory T cells in long-lasting Graves disease. The time point is: newly diagnosed GD, antithyroid drugs for less than 3 months. Extracted PBMC RNA gave rise to the TCR library. Building of the TCR beta libraries involved iRepertoire HTBI primers and Arm-PCR of CDR3 regions. TCRdb ran MiXCR on the multiplex PCR reads and lists one entry per CDR3 protein. The data contain approximately 390,000 distinct CDR3 sequences, about 17% of them singletons. These data were also filed under a second study, of T cells in Graves' hyperthyroidism and ophthalmopathy.

The starting material was peripheral blood mononuclear cells (PBMCs), obtained at new diagnosis, from a patient treated with antithyroid drugs. These receptor sequences come from a woman aged 18-29 years with Graves disease.

This clonotype was found many times. J is TRBJ1-1 and V is TRBV6-1; D call uncertain. V lost 5 bases, J lost 0 bases, and 10 bases lay in between. Germline CDR1 and CDR2: MNHNS and SASEGT. CDR3 length: 14 amino acids. CDR3: CASSTFPMNTEAFF. DNA of the CDR3: TGTGCCAGCAGTACCTTCCCCATGAACACTGAAGCTTTCTTT.

Remarks on this clonotype: This sequence is one base from a far larger clone and is likely a read error. This chain connects TRBV11-2 to TRBJ2-3, with 7 bases aligning to TRBD1. V was pared by 4 bases and J by 3 bases, with 4 bases of the junction left unmatched. Germline CDR1 SGHAT, CDR2 FQNNGV. The CDR3 is 14 residues long. For the CDR3, the DNA is TGTGCCAGCAGCTGGGGACAGAGAACAGATACGCAGTATTTT. This translates into CASSWGQRTDTQYF.

This clonotype was seen more than once but under ten times. The chain carries TRBV12-5 and TRBJ1-1; a weak D match, TRBD1 (5 bases). Germline CDR1 reads LGHNT; CDR2 reads FRNRAP. The V and J ends lost 6 bases and 7 bases respectively, with 15 bases between them. There are 13 residues in the CDR3. CDR3 loop: CASGFGTEFEAFF. The CDR3 region has the DNA TGTGCTAGTGGCTTCGGGACTGAATTTGAAGCTTTCTTT.

Of note for this clonotype: It is likely a read error: a sequence one base away is far more abundant. The chain is built from TRBV11-1 and TRBJ2-1; D is perhaps TRBD1 (6 bases). The germline gives CDR1 SGHAT, CDR2 FQDESV (reference sequence). The CDR3 totals 18 residues. Trimming shortened V by 5 bases and J by 10 bases, and 30 bases separated the two germline ends. CDR3 in DNA: TGTGCCAGCAGCGTATCTACACCACAGGGTCATAGCTCCTACGAGCAGTTCTTC. Protein sequence: CASSVSTPQGHSSYEQFF.

This clonotype was observed at least ten times. The chain links TRBV2 to TRBJ2-2; 9 bases align to TRBD1. This CDR3 spans 15 amino acids. J lost 2 bases, V lost 8 bases, and 6 bases had no gene match. Per germline, CDR1 SNHLY and CDR2 FYNNEI. In DNA form, the CDR3 reads TGTGCCAGCTGGCCGGGACAGGGAAACACCGGGGAGCTGTTTTTT. Its translation is CASWPGQGNTGELFF.

This clonotype was counted at least ten times. CDR3 DNA: TGTGCCAGCAGTTACTCTTGGGTTAACACTGAAGCTTTCTTT. Its protein product is CASSYSWVNTEAFF. This sequence joins TRBV6-5 and TRBJ1-1; no reliable D call. CDR1 MNHEY and CDR2 SVGAGI come from the germline V gene. The V and J ends lost 0 bases and 2 bases respectively, with 7 bases between them. The CDR3 is 14 amino acids.

About this clonotype itself: A clone one base away is much larger, so this may be a read error. The CDR3 ends on some other residue instead of the conserved phenylalanine or tryptophan, so this is likely a read error. V gene TRBV13 combines with J gene TRBJ1-2; perhaps TRBD1 as D (6 bases). CDR1 and CDR2 (germline): PRHDT, FYEKMQ (reference sequence). V lost 10 bases, J lost 8 bases, and 20 bases lay in between. The CDR3 runs 13 residues. The CDR3: CATRGQGVGGYTS. The DNA for the CDR3 is TGTGCCACCCGGGGGCAGGGTGTGGGAGGCTACACCTCC.

This clonotype appeared many times. V is TRBV30 and J is TRBJ1-5; D might be TRBD1 (5 bases). V lost 0 bases to trimming and J lost 6 bases, with 12 bases between them. Germline-derived CDR1 and CDR2 are GTSNPN and SVGIG (reference sequence). This CDR3 is 14 amino acids long. For the CDR3, the DNA is TGTGCCTGGAGTGTACGCGGGGGGGGTCAGCCCCAGCATTTT. Protein: CAWSVRGGGQPQHF.

The table lists this clonotype with a few counts. The chain carries TRBV19 and TRBJ1-1, with TRBD1 as a possible D gene (5 bases). V was pared by 6 bases and J by 2 bases, with 10 bases between. The CDR3 has 13 residues. Germline V gives CDR1 LNHDA, CDR2 SQIVND (reference sequence). The DNA of the CDR3 is TGTGCCAGTAGGACCCGGGGCAACACTGAAGCTTTCTTT. It codes for CASRTRGNTEAFF. The entire variable domain, with the rest obtained from reference TRBV19 and TRBJ1-1, is as follows: DGGITQSPKYLFRKEGQNVTLSCEQNLNHDAMYWYRQDPGQGLRLIYYSQIVNDFQKGDIAEGYSVSREKKESFPLTVTSAQKNPTAFYLCASRTRGNTEAFFGQGTRLTVV.

The chain couples TRBV6-2 or TRBV6-3 to TRBJ2-7, with no clear D. The CDR3 is made up of 15 amino acids. Germline loops: CDR1 MNHEY, CDR2 SVGEGT. V lost 0 bases to trimming and J lost 3 bases, with 12 bases between them. Here the CDR3 DNA reads TGTGCCAGCAGTTACTCTTTTGCAGCTAACTACGAGCAGTACTTC. This encodes CASSYSFAANYEQYF.

The rearrangement uses TRBV28 and TRBJ1-5; D unresolved. The CDR3 extends over 13 amino acids. CDR1 and CDR2 from the germline V gene are MDHEN and SYDVKM. Between the trimmed V and J ends, which lost 8 bases and 0 bases, there was a span of 8 bases. CDR3 in DNA: TGTGCCAGCGATGATTATAGCAATCAGCCCCAGCATTTT. Translating gives CASDDYSNQPQHF. Supplemented by reference TRBV28 and TRBJ1-5, the full variable domain reads DVKVTQSSRYLVKRTGEKVFLECVQDMDHENMFWYRQDPGLGLRLIYFSYDVKMKEKGDIPEGYSVSREKKERFSLILESASTNQTSMYLCASDDYSNQPQHFGDGTRLSIL.

This clonotype showed up many times. The chain recombines TRBV3-1 with TRBJ2-5; unclear D gene. The CDR3 spans 14 residues. Germline values: CDR1 LGHDT, CDR2 YNNKEL (reference sequence). Trimming took off 1 base at V and 2 bases at J, with 8 bases between the two ends. Here the CDR3 DNA reads TGTGCCAGCAGCCAAGGACCAAGGCAAGAGACCCAGTACTTC. Translated: CASSQGPRQETQYF.

Many counts were recorded for this clonotype. This chain links TRBV20-1 with TRBJ2-7; 14 nucleotides match TRBD2. Losses at the gene ends were 6 bases for V and 4 bases for J; bases not matched to a gene: 8. The CDR3 spans 15 residues. Per the germline V gene, CDR1 is DFQATT and CDR2 is SNEGSKA (reference sequence). As DNA, the CDR3 is TGCAGTGCCTGGGGACTAGCGGGAGCTCGGTACGAGCAGTACTTC. Protein: CSAWGLAGARYEQYF.

This clonotype has more than one count but fewer than ten. V is TRBV6-1 and J is TRBJ1-5, with a possible D match to TRBD1 (6 bases). Trimming took 6 bases from V and 0 from J, leaving 15 bases between them. The CDR3 totals 16 residues. Germline V lookup: CDR1 MNHNS, CDR2 SASEGT. CDR3 coding DNA: TGTGCCAGCAGGCCAAAGGGGGGTGATAGCAATCAGCCCCAGCATTTT. Protein product: CASRPKGGDSNQPQHF.

This clonotype was counted ten times or more. This chain joins TRBV6-1 and TRBJ1-1, with 7 bases matching TRBD1. The CDR3 contains 15 residues. Germline-derived CDR1 and CDR2 are MNHNS and SASEGT. With V trimmed by 7 bases and J by 4 bases, 12 bases remained unmatched. The CDR3 protein is CASKRTQGPVTEAFF. DNA of the CDR3: TGTGCCAGCAAAAGAACACAGGGGCCGGTCACTGAAGCTTTCTTT.

This clonotype was observed many times. The chain employs TRBV3-1 and TRBJ2-3; 12 nucleotides agree with TRBD2. Germline V gives CDR1 LGHDT, CDR2 YNNKEL (reference sequence). The J segment lost 3 bases and the V segment lost 4 bases, leaving 8 bases of the junction unmatched. CDR3 length equals 17 residues. CDR3 residues: CASSRLPSGGGTDTQYF. DNA for the CDR3: TGTGCCAGCAGCCGACTTCCTAGCGGGGGGGGGACAGATACGCAGTATTTT.

This clonotype was found many times. The V and J genes are TRBV2 and TRBJ2-3, with 9 bases lining up with TRBD2. V was pared by 4 bases and J by 1 base, with 3 bases of the junction left unmatched. This CDR3 is 15 amino acids long. Germline CDR1 reads SNHLY; CDR2 reads FYNNEI. CDR3 DNA: TGTGCCAGCAGTGCCAGGACTAGCGGCACAGATACGCAGTATTTT. This codes for CASSARTSGTDTQYF.

V usage is TRBV19 and J usage is TRBJ1-1, with 7 positions matching TRBD1. The germline V gene encodes CDR1 LNHDA and CDR2 SQIVND (reference sequence). With V trimmed by 3 bases and J by 2 bases, 6 bases remained unmatched. CDR3 length equals 15 residues. The CDR3 coding sequence is TGTGCCAGTAGTATTTACAGGGGAGAAAACACTGAAGCTTTCTTT. This codes for CASSIYRGENTEAFF.

Note on this clonotype: A much larger clone lies one base from this, so it may be a read error. The rearrangement joins TRBV9 to TRBJ2-2; the match to TRBD2 covers 9 bases. The V gene end was trimmed by 7 bases and the J gene end by 5 bases; junction bases not matched to a gene: 12. This CDR3 is built from 16 residues. Germline values: CDR1 SGDLS, CDR2 YYNGEE. The CDR3 nucleotides are TGTGCCAGCGGCGCTCAACTAGCGGGCCTTACCGGGGAGCTGTTTTTT. It codes for CASGAQLAGLTGELFF.

V gene TRBV6-2 or TRBV6-3 combines with J gene TRBJ2-4; TRBD2 might be the D (5 bases). V was shortened by 6 bases and J by 14 bases, with 20 bases between the two germline ends. Germline values: CDR1 MNHEY, CDR2 SVGEGT. The CDR3 covers 13 residues. The CDR3 spells CASRPPTRRPEYF. The CDR3 nucleotides are TGTGCCAGCAGGCCCCCTACTAGGCGGCCGGAGTACTTC.

This chain connects TRBV11-2 to TRBJ2-1; 14 bases map to TRBD2. The CDR3 runs 20 residues. The germline gives CDR1 SGHAT, CDR2 FQNNGV. Unmatched junction bases numbered 13, after V lost 6 bases and J lost 0 bases. In DNA form, the CDR3 reads TGTGCCAGCAGAGAATCCGGGACTAGCGGGGGAGACCGCTCCTACAATGAGCAGTTCTTC. Amino acids: CASRESGTSGGDRSYNEQFF.

This clonotype was detected ten times or more. The chain recombines TRBV28 with TRBJ2-7; D is possibly TRBD1 or TRBD2 (6 bases each). Trimming left V 5 bases short and J 4 bases short, with 18 bases between. The V gene's germline CDR1 is MDHEN and CDR2 SYDVKM. CDR3 length: 15 residues. The CDR3 nucleotides are TGTGCCAGCAGTCTGCTAGGGGGGATCGGGTACGAGCAGTACTTC. Amino acids: CASSLLGGIGYEQYF.

This clonotype was found many times. The rearrangement joins TRBV3-1 to TRBJ1-2; D is unresolved. Per germline, CDR1 LGHDT and CDR2 YNNKEL (reference sequence). The CDR3 runs to 13 residues. V lost 4 bases to trimming and J lost 0 bases, with 6 bases between them. The CDR3: CASSLRANYGYTF. CDR3 sequence (DNA): TGTGCCAGCAGCCTGAGAGCTAACTATGGCTACACCTTC.

This sequence joins TRBV18 and TRBJ2-1; 14 bases map to TRBD2. Germline trimming cut 3 bases from V and 9 bases from J; bases unmatched to any gene: 7. The germline V gene encodes CDR1 KGHSH and CDR2 LQKENI. The CDR3 runs 16 residues. The CDR3 sequence is CASSPAGTSGRSEQFF. As DNA, the CDR3 is TGTGCCAGCTCACCGGCCGGGACTAGCGGGAGAAGTGAGCAGTTCTTC.